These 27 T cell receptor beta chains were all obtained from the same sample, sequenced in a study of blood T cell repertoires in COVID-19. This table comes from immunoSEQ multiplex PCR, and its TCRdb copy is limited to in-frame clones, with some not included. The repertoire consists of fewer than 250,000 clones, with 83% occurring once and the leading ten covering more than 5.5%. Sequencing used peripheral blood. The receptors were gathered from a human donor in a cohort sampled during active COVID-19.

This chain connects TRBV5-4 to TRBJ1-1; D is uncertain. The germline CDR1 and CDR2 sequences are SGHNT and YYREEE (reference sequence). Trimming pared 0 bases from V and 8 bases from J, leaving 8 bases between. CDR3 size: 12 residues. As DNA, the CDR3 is TGTGCCAGCAGCTTGGCCGGTAACGAAGCTTTCTTT. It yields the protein CASSLAGNEAFF.

Written as DNA, the CDR3 is TGTGCCAGCAGCGTAGGGGTACAGGGGTCACCCCTCCACTTT. This sequence encodes CASSVGVQGSPLHF. The J gene is TRBJ1-6, the V gene TRBV9, with 7 nucleotides matching TRBD1. The V gene end was trimmed by 0 bases and the J gene end by 10 bases; junction bases not matched to a gene: 4. Germline V gene data show CDR1 as SGDLS and CDR2 as YYNGEE. The CDR3 is 14 amino acids.

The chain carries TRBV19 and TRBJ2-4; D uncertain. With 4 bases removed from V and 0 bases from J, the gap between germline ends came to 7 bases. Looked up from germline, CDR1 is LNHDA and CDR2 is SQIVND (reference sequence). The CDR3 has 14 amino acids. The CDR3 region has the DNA TGTGCCAGTAGTACCATACTAGCCAAAAACATTCAGTACTTC. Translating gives CASSTILAKNIQYF.

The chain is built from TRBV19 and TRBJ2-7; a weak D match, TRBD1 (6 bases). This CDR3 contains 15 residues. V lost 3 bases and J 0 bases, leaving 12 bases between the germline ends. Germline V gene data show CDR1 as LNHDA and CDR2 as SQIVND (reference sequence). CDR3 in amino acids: CASSIRPGASYEQYF. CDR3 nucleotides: TGTGCCAGTAGTATCCGGCCAGGGGCCTCCTACGAGCAGTACTTC.

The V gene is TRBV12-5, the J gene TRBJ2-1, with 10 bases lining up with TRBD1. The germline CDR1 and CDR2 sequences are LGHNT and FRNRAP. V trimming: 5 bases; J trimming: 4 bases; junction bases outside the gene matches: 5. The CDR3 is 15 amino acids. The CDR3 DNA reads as TGTGCTAGTGGTACGGGACAGGGGATATACAATGAGCAGTTCTTC. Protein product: CASGTGQGIYNEQFF.

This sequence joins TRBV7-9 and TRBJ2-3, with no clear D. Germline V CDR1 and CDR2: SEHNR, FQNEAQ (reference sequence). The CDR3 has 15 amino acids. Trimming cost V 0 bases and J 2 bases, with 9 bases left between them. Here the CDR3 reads CASSLAGRDTDTQYF. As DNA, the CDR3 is TGTGCCAGCAGCTTAGCGGGCCGCGACACAGATACGCAGTATTTT.

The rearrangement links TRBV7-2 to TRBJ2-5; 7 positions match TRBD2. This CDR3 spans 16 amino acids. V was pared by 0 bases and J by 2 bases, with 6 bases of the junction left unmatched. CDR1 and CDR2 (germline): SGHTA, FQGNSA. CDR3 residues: CASSLAGGVGQETQYF. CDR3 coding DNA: TGTGCCAGCAGCTTAGCGGGGGGGGTTGGGCAAGAGACCCAGTACTTC. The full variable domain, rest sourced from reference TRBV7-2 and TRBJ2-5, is GAGVSQSPSNKVTEKGKDVELRCDPISGHTALYWYRQSLGQGLEFLIYFQGNSAPDKSGLPSDRFSAERTGGSVSTLTIQRTQQEDSAVYLCASSLAGGVGQETQYFGPGTRLLVL.

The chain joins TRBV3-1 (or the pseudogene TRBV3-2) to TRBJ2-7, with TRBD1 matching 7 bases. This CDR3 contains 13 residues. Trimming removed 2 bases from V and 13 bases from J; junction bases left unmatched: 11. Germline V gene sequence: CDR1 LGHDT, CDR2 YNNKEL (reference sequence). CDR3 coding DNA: TGTGCCAGCAGCCAATTCCTCCGGGACAGATTTTACTTC. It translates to CASSQFLRDRFYF.

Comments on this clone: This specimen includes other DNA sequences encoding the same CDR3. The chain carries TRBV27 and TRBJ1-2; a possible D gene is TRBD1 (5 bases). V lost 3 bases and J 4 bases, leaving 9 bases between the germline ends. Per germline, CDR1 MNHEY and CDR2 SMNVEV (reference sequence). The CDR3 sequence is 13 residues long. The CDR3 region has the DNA TGTGCCAGCAGTTTTCAGGGCAGCTATGGCTACACCTTC. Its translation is CASSFQGSYGYTF.

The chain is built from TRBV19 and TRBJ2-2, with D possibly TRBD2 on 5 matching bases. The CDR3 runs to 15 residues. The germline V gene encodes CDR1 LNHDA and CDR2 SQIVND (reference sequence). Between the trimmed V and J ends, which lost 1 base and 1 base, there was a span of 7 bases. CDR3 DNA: TGTGCCAGTAGTATAGTTGGACTGAACACCGGGGAGCTGTTTTTT. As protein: CASSIVGLNTGELFF.

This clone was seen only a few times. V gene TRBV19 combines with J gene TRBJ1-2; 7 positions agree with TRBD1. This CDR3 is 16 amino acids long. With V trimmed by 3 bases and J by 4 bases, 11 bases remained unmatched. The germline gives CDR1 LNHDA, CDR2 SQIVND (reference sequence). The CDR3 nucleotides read TGTGCCAGTAGTATCGAGGGGGGACAGCTCTCCTATGGCTACACCTTC. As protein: CASSIEGGQLSYGYTF.

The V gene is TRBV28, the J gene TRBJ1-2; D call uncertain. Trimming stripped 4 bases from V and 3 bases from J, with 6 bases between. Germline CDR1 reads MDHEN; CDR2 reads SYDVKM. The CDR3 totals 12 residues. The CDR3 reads CASSSRDYGYTF. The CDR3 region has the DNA TGTGCCAGCAGTTCCCGGGACTATGGCTACACCTTC.

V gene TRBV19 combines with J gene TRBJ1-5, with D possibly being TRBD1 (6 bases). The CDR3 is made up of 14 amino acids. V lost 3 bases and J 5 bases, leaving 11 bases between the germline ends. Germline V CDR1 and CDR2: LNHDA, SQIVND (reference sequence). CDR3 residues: CASSIRDKDQPQHF. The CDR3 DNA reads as TGTGCCAGTAGTATCCGGGACAAAGATCAGCCCCAGCATTTT.

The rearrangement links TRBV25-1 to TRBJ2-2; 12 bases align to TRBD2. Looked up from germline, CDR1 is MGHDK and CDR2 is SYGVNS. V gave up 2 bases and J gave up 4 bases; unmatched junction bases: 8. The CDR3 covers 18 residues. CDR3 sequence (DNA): TGTGCCAGCAGTGAACGGGGGGGACTAGCGGGCCTCACCGGGGAGCTGTTTTTT. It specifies CASSERGGLAGLTGELFF.

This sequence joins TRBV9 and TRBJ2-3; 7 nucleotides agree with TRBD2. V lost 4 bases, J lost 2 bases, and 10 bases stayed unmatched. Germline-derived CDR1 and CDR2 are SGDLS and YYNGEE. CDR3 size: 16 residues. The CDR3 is CASSSQAGRHTDTQYF. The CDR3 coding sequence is TGTGCCAGCAGCTCCCAAGCGGGGCGACACACAGATACGCAGTATTTT.

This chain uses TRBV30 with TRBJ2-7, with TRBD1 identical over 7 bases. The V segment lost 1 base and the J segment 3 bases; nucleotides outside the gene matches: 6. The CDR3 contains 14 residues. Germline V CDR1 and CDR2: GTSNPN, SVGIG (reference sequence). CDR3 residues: CAWSAGGPVYEQYF. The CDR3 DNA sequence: TGTGCCTGGAGTGCAGGGGGTCCCGTCTACGAGCAGTACTTC.

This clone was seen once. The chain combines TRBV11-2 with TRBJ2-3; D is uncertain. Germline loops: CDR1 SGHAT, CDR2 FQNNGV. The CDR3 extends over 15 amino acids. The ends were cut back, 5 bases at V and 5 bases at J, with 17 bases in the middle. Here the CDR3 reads CASSPQTAVGDTQYF. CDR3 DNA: TGTGCCAGCAGCCCGCAGACCGCGGTGGGAGATACGCAGTATTTT.

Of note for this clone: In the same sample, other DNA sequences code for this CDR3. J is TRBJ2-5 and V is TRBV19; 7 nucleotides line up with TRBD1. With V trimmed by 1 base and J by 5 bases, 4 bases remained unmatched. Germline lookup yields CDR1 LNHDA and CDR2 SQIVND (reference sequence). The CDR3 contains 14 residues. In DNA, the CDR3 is TGTGCCAGTAGTATAGTTGACAGGGAGGAGACCCAGTACTTC. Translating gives CASSIVDREETQYF. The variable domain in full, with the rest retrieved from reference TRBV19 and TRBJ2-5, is DGGITQSPKYLFRKEGQNVTLSCEQNLNHDAMYWYRQDPGQGLRLIYYSQIVNDFQKGDIAEGYSVSREKKESFPLTVTSAQKNPTAFYLCASSIVDREETQYFGPGTRLLVL.

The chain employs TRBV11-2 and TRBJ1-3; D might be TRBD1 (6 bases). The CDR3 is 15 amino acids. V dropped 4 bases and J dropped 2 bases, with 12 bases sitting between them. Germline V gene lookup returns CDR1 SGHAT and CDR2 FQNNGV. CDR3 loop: CASSSEGGAGNTIYF. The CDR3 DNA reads TGTGCCAGCAGCTCCGAGGGGGGGGCTGGAAACACCATATATTTT.

The CDR3 DNA reads as TGTGCCAGCAGCAATGGATATAAGGACAGGCCGGGAGAAAAACTGTTTTTT. Protein product: CASSNGYKDRPGEKLFF. V usage is TRBV21-1 and J usage is TRBJ1-4; the D segment call TRBD1 is taken from the table without a DNA check. TRBV21-1 is classified as a pseudogene. The CDR3 has 17 amino acids.

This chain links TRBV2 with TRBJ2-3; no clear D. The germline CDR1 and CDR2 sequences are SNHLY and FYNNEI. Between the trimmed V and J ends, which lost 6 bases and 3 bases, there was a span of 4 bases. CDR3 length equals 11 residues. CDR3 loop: CASRQTDTQYF. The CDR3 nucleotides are TGTGCCAGCAGGCAGACAGATACGCAGTATTTT.

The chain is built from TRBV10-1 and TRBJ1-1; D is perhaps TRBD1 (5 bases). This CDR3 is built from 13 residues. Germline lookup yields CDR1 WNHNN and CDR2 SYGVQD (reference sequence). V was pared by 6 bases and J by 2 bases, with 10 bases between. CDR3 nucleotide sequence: TGCGCCAGCAGCGTAGACAGAAACACTGAAGCTTTCTTT. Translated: CASSVDRNTEAFF.

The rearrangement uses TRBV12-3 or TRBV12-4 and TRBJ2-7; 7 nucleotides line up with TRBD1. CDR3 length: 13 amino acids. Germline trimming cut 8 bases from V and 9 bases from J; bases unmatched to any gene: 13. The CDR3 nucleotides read TGTGCCAGCGGCCGGACGGGCGGACAGGTGCAGTACTTC. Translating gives CASGRTGGQVQYF.

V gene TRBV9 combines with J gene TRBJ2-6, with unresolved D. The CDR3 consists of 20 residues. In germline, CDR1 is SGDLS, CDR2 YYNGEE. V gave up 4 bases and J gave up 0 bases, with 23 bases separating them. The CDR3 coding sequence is TGTGCCAGCAGCTTAGATGCGAACCTCATCACTTCCTCTGGGGCCAACGTCCTGACTTTC. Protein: CASSLDANLITSSGANVLTF.

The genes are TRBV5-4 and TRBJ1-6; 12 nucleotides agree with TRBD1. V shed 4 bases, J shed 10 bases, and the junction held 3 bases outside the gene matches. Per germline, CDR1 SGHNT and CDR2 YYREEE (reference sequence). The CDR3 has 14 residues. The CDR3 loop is CASSQGQGASPLHF. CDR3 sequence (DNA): TGTGCCAGCAGCCAGGGACAGGGGGCATCACCCCTCCACTTT.

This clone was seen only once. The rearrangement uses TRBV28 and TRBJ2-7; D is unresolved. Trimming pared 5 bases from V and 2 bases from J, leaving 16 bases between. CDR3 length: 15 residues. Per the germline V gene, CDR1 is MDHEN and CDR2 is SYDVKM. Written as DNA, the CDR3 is TGTGCCAGCAGTCCCCCGCCCCCTATAACCTACGAGCAGTACTTC. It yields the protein CASSPPPPITYEQYF.

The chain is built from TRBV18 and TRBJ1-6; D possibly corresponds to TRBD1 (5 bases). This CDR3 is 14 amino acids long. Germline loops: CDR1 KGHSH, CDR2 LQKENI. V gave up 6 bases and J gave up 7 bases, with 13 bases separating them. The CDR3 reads CASSPGLENSPLHF. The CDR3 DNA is TGTGCCAGCTCGCCAGGGTTGGAGAATTCACCCCTCCACTTT.